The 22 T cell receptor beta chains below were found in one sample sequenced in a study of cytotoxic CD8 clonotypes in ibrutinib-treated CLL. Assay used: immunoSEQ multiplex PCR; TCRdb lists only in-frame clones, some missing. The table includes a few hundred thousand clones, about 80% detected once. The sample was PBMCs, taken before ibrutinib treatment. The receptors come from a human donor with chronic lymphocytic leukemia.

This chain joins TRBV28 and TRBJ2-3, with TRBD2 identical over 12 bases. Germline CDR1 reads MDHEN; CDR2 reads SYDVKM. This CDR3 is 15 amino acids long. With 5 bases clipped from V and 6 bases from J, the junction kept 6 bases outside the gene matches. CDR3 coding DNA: TGTGCCAGCAGTCTAGCGGGAGGGGTGGGCGATACGCAGTATTTT. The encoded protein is CASSLAGGVGDTQYF.

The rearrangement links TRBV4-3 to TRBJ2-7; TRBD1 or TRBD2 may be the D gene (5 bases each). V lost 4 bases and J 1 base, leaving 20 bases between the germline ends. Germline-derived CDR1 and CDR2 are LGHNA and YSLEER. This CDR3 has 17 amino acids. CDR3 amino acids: CASSLELRDETSYEQYF. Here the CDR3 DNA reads TGCGCCAGCAGCCTTGAGCTCCGGGACGAGACTTCCTACGAGCAGTACTTC.

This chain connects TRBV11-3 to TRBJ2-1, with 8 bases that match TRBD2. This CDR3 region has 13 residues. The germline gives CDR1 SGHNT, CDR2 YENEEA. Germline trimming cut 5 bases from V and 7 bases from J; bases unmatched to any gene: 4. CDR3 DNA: TGTGCCAGCAGCGGAGCGGGAGCGAATGAGCAGTTCTTC. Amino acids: CASSGAGANEQFF.

This chain's CDR3 is CSVDQGESGGEKLFF. In nucleotides, the CDR3 is TGCAGCGTTGACCAGGGGGAATCGGGCGGAGAAAAACTGTTTTTT. The rearrangement joins TRBV29-1 to TRBJ1-4, with 7 nucleotides matching TRBD1. The CDR3 is 15 amino acids. The germline V gene encodes CDR1 SQVTM and CDR2 ANQGSEA. V gave up 3 bases and J gave up 8 bases; unmatched junction bases: 12.

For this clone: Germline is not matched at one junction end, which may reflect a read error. In DNA, the CDR3 is TGTGCCAGCAGCCGCGGGACAGGGTCGTACCTAGCCGCGGTGGATTTT. The encoded protein is CASSRGTGSYLAAVDF. The chain combines TRBV4-2 with TRBJ2-3; 9 bases are shared with TRBD1. This CDR3 comprises 16 residues. From germline, CDR1 is LGHNA and CDR2 YNFKEQ.

DNA for the CDR3: TGTGCCAGCAGCCAGCTCGCAGGGGATCTCGCGAACACCGGGGAGCTGTTTTTT. Encoded protein: CASSQLAGDLANTGELFF. The J gene is TRBJ2-2, the V gene TRBV14; maybe TRBD1 (6 bases). V dropped 3 bases and J dropped 0 bases, with 17 bases sitting between them. CDR1 SGHDN and CDR2 FVKESK come from the germline V gene. The CDR3 has 18 amino acids.

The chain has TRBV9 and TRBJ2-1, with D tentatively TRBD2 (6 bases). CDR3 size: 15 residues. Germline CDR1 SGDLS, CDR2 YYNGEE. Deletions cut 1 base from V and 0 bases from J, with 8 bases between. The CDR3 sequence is CASSVTSFSYNEQFF. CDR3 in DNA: TGTGCCAGCAGCGTAACTAGCTTCTCCTACAATGAGCAGTTCTTC.

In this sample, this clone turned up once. CDR3 DNA: TGTGCCAGCAGCTTGGGACTCCCGTGGACAGATACGCAGTATTTT. It specifies CASSLGLPWTDTQYF. This chain connects TRBV5-5 to TRBJ2-3; D ambiguous. V lost 0 bases, J lost 3 bases, and 11 bases lay in between. The CDR3 has 15 amino acids. The germline V gene encodes CDR1 SGHKS and CDR2 YYEKEE (reference sequence). The full variable domain, in which reference TRBV5-5 and TRBJ2-3 provide the parts outside the CDR3, is DAGVTQSPTHLIKTRGQQVTLRCSPISGHKSVSWYQQVLGQGPQFIFQYYEKEERGRGNFPDRFSARQFPNYSSELNVNALLLGDSALYLCASSLGLPWTDTQYFGPGTRLTVL.

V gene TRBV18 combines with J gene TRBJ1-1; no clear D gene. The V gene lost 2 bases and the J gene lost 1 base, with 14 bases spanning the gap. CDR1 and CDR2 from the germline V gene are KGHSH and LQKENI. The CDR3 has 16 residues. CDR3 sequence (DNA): TGTGCCAGCTCACCATCTCCCCAGCCCGGGAACACTGAAGCTTTCTTT. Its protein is CASSPSPQPGNTEAFF.

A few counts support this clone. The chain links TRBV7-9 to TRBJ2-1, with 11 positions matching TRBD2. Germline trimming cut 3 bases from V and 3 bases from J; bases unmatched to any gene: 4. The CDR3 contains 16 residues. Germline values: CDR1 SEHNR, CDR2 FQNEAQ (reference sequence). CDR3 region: CASSFGGLAVYNEQFF. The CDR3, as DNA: TGTGCCAGCAGCTTTGGGGGACTAGCGGTCTACAATGAGCAGTTCTTC.

DNA of the CDR3: TGTGCCAGCAGTAAACAGCGGATTGGGGCCAACGTCCTGACTTTC. It specifies CASSKQRIGANVLTF. The chain carries TRBV27 and TRBJ2-6, with a tentative D call TRBD2 (5 bases). The CDR3 is 15 amino acids. V was shortened by 5 bases and J by 3 bases, with 11 bases between the two germline ends. CDR1 MNHEY and CDR2 SMNVEV come from the germline V gene (reference sequence).

The CDR3 DNA reads as TGTGCCAGCCAGGGGGGAAACACCATATATTTT. Protein product: CASQGGNTIYF. The chain uses TRBV5-4 and TRBJ1-3, with D possibly being TRBD1 (6 bases). Trimming pared 7 bases from V and 4 bases from J, leaving 6 bases between. This CDR3 is built from 11 residues. Per germline, CDR1 SGHNT and CDR2 YYREEE (reference sequence).

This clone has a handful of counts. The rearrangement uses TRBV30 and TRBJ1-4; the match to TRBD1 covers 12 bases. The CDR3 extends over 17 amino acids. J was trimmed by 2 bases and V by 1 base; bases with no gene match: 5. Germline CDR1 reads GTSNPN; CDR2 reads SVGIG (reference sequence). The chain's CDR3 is CAWSAGTGGFTNEKLFF. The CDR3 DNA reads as TGTGCCTGGAGTGCCGGGACAGGGGGCTTCACTAATGAAAAACTGTTTTTT. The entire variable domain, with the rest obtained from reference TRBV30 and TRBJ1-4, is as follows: SQTIHQWPATLVQPVGSPLSLECTVEGTSNPNLYWYRQAAGRGLQLLFYSVGIGQISSEVPQNLSASRPQDRQFILSSKKLLLSDSGFYLCAWSAGTGGFTNEKLFFGSGTQLSVL.

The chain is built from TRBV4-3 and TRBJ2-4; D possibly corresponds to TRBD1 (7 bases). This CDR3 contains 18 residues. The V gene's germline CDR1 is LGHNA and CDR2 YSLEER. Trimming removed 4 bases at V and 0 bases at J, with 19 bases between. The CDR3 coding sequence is TGCGCCAGCAGCCCCGGCTTAACAGGGGACTTAGCCAAAAACATTCAGTACTTC. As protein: CASSPGLTGDLAKNIQYF.

This CDR3 reads CASSGFYRAGEGTGELFF. In DNA, the CDR3 is TGTGCCAGCAGCGGATTTTACCGGGCAGGGGAGGGAACCGGGGAGCTGTTTTTT. The genes are TRBV9 and TRBJ2-2; weak D call: TRBD2 (7 bases). Per the germline V gene, CDR1 is SGDLS and CDR2 is YYNGEE. The CDR3 consists of 18 residues. The germline V and J ends were trimmed by 3 bases and 5 bases, with 23 bases remaining between them.

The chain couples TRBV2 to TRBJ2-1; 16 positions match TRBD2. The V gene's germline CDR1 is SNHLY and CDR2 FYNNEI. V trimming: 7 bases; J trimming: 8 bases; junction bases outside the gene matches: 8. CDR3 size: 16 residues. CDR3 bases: TGTGCCAGCACCAGGGGACTAGCGGGAGGGCCGCATGAGCAGTTCTTC. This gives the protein CASTRGLAGGPHEQFF.

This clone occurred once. CDR3 nucleotides: TGTGCCAGCAGTTACGGGACTAGCGGGAGGTCTGGGGATACGCAGTATTTT. It codes for CASSYGTSGRSGDTQYF. The chain is built from TRBV2 and TRBJ2-3; TRBD2 aligns across 15 bases. After removal of 5 bases from V and 6 bases from J, the junction contained 9 bases not matched to a gene. This CDR3 contains 17 residues. The germline gives CDR1 SNHLY, CDR2 FYNNEI. Full variable domain (remainder filled in from reference TRBV2 and TRBJ2-3): EPEVTQTPSHQVTQMGQEVILRCVPISNHLYFYWYRQILGQKVEFLVSFYNNEISEKSEIFDDQFSVERPDGSNFTLKIRSTKLEDSAMYFCASSYGTSGRSGDTQYFGPGTRLTVL.

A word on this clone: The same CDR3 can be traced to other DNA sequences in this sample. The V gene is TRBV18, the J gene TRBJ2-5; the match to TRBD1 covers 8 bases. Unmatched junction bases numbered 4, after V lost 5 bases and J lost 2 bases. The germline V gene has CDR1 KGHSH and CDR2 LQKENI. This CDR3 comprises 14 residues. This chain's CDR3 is CASSRTGSQETQYF. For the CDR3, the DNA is TGTGCCAGCTCAAGGACAGGGAGTCAAGAGACCCAGTACTTC.

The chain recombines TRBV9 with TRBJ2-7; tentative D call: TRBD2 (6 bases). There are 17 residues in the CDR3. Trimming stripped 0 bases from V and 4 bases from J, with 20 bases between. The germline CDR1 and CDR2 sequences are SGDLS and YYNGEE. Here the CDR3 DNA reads TGTGCCAGCAGCGTAGCTACGGAGGGCCACGCTCAATACGAGCAGTACTTC. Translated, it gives CASSVATEGHAQYEQYF.

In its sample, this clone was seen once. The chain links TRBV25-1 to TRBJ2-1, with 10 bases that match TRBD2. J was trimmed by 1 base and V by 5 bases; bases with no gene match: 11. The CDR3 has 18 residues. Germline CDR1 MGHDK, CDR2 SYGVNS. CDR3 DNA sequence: TGTGCCAGCAGTCTGGGGCTAGCGGGAGTTGCATCCTACAATGAGCAGTTCTTC. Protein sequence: CASSLGLAGVASYNEQFF.

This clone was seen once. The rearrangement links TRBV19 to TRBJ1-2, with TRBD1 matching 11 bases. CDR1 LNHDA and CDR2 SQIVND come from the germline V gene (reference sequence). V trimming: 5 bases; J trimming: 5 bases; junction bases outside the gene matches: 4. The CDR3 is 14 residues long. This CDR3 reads CASSYRDRGYGYTF. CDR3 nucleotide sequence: TGTGCCAGTAGTTACCGGGACAGGGGGTATGGCTACACCTTC.

CDR3 region: CASSRPGTQSSGNTIYF. The DNA of the CDR3 is TGTGCCAGTAGCCGCCCCGGGACACAGAGCTCTGGAAACACCATATATTTT. The chain recombines TRBV19 with TRBJ1-3; perhaps TRBD1 as D (6 bases). Germline lookup yields CDR1 LNHDA and CDR2 SQIVND (reference sequence). V was trimmed by 6 bases and J by 0 bases, leaving 18 bases between them. The CDR3 spans 17 residues.